The 15 T cell receptor beta chains given below trace back to one sample, sequenced in a study of PD-L1 blockade in urothelial cancer. Sequencing was performed with immunoSEQ multiplex PCR; in TCRdb, only in-frame clones are kept and a portion is missing. The sample carries tens of thousands of clones, around nine tenths recorded once. This material consisted of PBMCs, taken around atezolizumab (anti-PD-L1) treatment. The receptors here all came from a man aged 55 to 70 with urothelial cancer.

This clone has just a few counts. The V and J genes are TRBV19 and TRBJ1-2; D ambiguous. Germline V CDR1 and CDR2: LNHDA, SQIVND (reference sequence). The CDR3 extends over 13 amino acids. Trimming pared 3 bases from V and 2 bases from J, leaving 7 bases between. The CDR3 protein is CASSIKQNYGYTF. The CDR3 nucleotides are TGTGCCAGTAGTATTAAGCAAAACTATGGCTACACCTTC.

The chain links TRBV13 to TRBJ1-3; D unclear. This CDR3 has 15 residues. Germline lookup yields CDR1 PRHDT and CDR2 FYEKMQ (reference sequence). V lost 1 base and J lost 0, with 7 bases in between. The CDR3 coding sequence is TGTGCCAGCAGCTTAGTCGCCTACTCTGGAAACACCATATATTTT. Translated, it gives CASSLVAYSGNTIYF.

The chain is built from TRBV19 and TRBJ2-3; possible D gene TRBD2, 6 bases. V lost 5 bases and J 0 bases, leaving 12 bases between the germline ends. The CDR3 contains 15 residues. Germline CDR1 and CDR2: LNHDA and SQIVND (reference sequence). The CDR3 nucleotides are TGTGCCAGTAGTCCTAGCGCAGGCAGCACAGATACGCAGTATTTT. Translating gives CASSPSAGSTDTQYF.

Only a few counts were recorded for this clone. CDR3 DNA sequence: TGTGCCAGCGGGGGCCGGCTCTACGAGCAGTACTTC. Residues: CASGGRLYEQYF. The V and J genes are TRBV28 and TRBJ2-7; a possible D gene is TRBD1 (6 bases). The CDR3 is 12 amino acids. Germline values: CDR1 MDHEN, CDR2 SYDVKM. V gave up 8 bases and J gave up 3 bases, with 11 bases separating them. Full variable domain (remainder filled in from reference TRBV28 and TRBJ2-7): DVKVTQSSRYLVKRTGEKVFLECVQDMDHENMFWYRQDPGLGLRLIYFSYDVKMKEKGDIPEGYSVSREKKERFSLILESASTNQTSMYLCASGGRLYEQYFGPGTRLTVT.

The V call is TRBV10-2, the J call TRBJ2-1, with a possible D match to TRBD2 (6 bases). Germline assignment: CDR1 WSHSY and CDR2 SAAADI. The V and J ends lost 8 bases and 8 bases respectively, with 16 bases between them. The CDR3 has 13 residues. The CDR3 reads CASGVTRAYEQFF. CDR3 in DNA: TGCGCCAGCGGTGTGACTAGGGCCTATGAGCAGTTCTTC.

The chain recombines TRBV11-2 with TRBJ1-4; D gene uncertain. The CDR3 has 15 residues. Trimming removed 5 bases from V and 5 bases from J, with 15 bases in between. The germline gives CDR1 SGHAT, CDR2 FQNNGV. The chain's CDR3 is CASSTGGWENEKLFF. The CDR3 nucleotides are TGTGCCAGCAGCACCGGAGGGTGGGAGAATGAAAAACTGTTTTTT. The variable domain in full, with the rest retrieved from reference TRBV11-2 and TRBJ1-4, is EAGVAQSPRYKIIEKRQSVAFWCNPISGHATLYWYQQILGQGPKLLIQFQNNGVVDDSQLPKDRFSAERLKGVDSTLKIQPAKLEDSAVYLCASSTGGWENEKLFFGSGTQLSVL.

The chain uses TRBV5-5 and TRBJ2-1; D is possibly TRBD1 (7 bases). The CDR3 is made up of 17 amino acids. The germline CDR1 and CDR2 sequences are SGHKS and YYEKEE (reference sequence). V was cut by 3 bases and J by 2 bases, with 18 bases left in between. The CDR3 loop is CASSSLGAGGTYNEQFF. The CDR3 nucleotides are TGTGCCAGCAGCTCCCTGGGGGCAGGGGGGACCTACAATGAGCAGTTCTTC.

This chain connects TRBV29-1 to TRBJ2-7; possible D gene TRBD2, 6 bases. From germline, CDR1 is SQVTM and CDR2 ANQGSEA. This CDR3 is built from 13 residues. V lost 6 bases, J lost 3 bases, and 15 bases lay in between. CDR3 nucleotides: TGCAGCGTAGCCTCCGGGGGAAACTACGAGCAGTACTTC. This gives the protein CSVASGGNYEQYF.

A single count supports this clone. The chain couples TRBV14 to TRBJ1-2, with a tentative D call TRBD1 (6 bases). Germline CDR1 SGHDN, CDR2 FVKESK. Trimming stripped 0 bases from V and 8 bases from J, with 16 bases between. This CDR3 comprises 15 residues. The CDR3 DNA follows: TGTGCCAGCAGCCAAGAGTACAGGACAGCGGGGGGCTACACCTTC. This encodes CASSQEYRTAGGYTF.

The CDR3 loop is CASSQEKWRGETQYF. The CDR3 nucleotides are TGCGCCAGCAGCCAAGAAAAGTGGCGGGGGGAGACCCAGTACTTC. The rearrangement links TRBV4-1 to TRBJ2-5, with 7 bases fitting TRBD2. Germline V CDR1 and CDR2: MGHRA, YSYEKL. The CDR3 totals 15 residues. With 0 bases clipped from V and 5 bases from J, the junction kept 6 bases outside the gene matches.

V and J are TRBV6-1 and TRBJ1-2; D gene ambiguous. This CDR3 is built from 12 residues. Germline V lookup: CDR1 MNHNS, CDR2 SASEGT. Trimming pared 6 bases from V and 1 base from J, leaving 6 bases between. The CDR3 reads CASRGGNYGYTF. CDR3 DNA sequence: TGTGCCAGCAGAGGAGGTAACTATGGCTACACCTTC.

The chain employs TRBV4-3 and TRBJ1-3; D possibly corresponds to TRBD1 (6 bases). The CDR3 runs to 16 residues. Trimming took off 6 bases at V and 0 bases at J, with 15 bases between the two ends. Germline CDR1 LGHNA, CDR2 YSLEER. In DNA form, the CDR3 reads TGCGCCAGCAGTCTTGGAACAGGGTTCTCTGGAAACACCATATATTTT. The encoded protein is CASSLGTGFSGNTIYF.

The gene calls are TRBV6-1 and TRBJ1-2, with TRBD1 matching 7 bases. Per the germline V gene, CDR1 is MNHNS and CDR2 is SASEGT. The V gene end was trimmed by 8 bases and the J gene end by 2 bases; junction bases not matched to a gene: 11. The length of the CDR3 is 15 residues. CDR3 nucleotides: TGTGCCAGCCAAATGACCCAGACAGGGAACTATGGCTACACCTTC. Protein sequence: CASQMTQTGNYGYTF.

V and J are TRBV12-5 and TRBJ2-7; D is perhaps TRBD1 (6 bases). This CDR3 contains 12 residues. The ends were cut back, 6 bases at V and 3 bases at J, with 9 bases in the middle. Germline loops: CDR1 LGHNT, CDR2 FRNRAP. The CDR3 reads CASGLQGYEQYF. As DNA, the CDR3 is TGTGCTAGTGGCTTACAGGGCTACGAGCAGTACTTC.

This clone is medium-sized in the sample. The chain recombines TRBV27 with TRBJ1-1; D is possibly TRBD1 (5 bases). Deletions cut 4 bases from V and 11 bases from J, with 17 bases between. CDR3 length: 13 amino acids. Germline-derived CDR1 and CDR2 are MNHEY and SMNVEV (reference sequence). The CDR3 reads CASSSFLGVGAFF. The CDR3 DNA reads as TGTGCCAGCAGTTCCTTCTTAGGGGTGGGGGCTTTCTTT.